These T cell receptor beta chains were read from a single sample in a study of blood T cell repertoires in COVID-19. Repertoires were generated with immunoSEQ multiplex PCR, while TCRdb's copy carries only in-frame clones and drops some. The sample includes about 260,000 clones, 88% seen only once; the top ten take about 3%. Sequenced: PBMCs or T cells enriched from blood (not recorded which). The receptors were sampled from a woman aged 50 to 65 who had recovered from COVID-19. CDR3s include the opening cysteine and the closing phenylalanine or tryptophan. Each record gives: clone size, D gene, V gene, J gene, CDR3 protein, CDR3 DNA. The D gene is left open where the match is weak. Some rows have no size entry. The others give once, few or many, or a class for an expanded clone.

.	.	TRBV4-2	TRBJ2-4	CASSQEPGGTKNIQYF	TGTGCCAGCAGCCAAGAGCCAGGGGGGACCAAAAACATTCAGTACTTC
.	TRBD2	TRBV5-1	TRBJ2-3	CASSQGLAGGADTQYF	TGCGCCAGCAGCCAGGGACTAGCGGGGGGAGCAGATACGCAGTATTTT
.	TRBD2	TRBV5-1	TRBJ2-3	CASSLGSGSGDTQYF	TGCGCCAGCAGCTTGGGTAGCGGGAGCGGAGATACGCAGTATTTT
.	.	TRBV11-1	TRBJ1-3	CASSKRDTVGNTIYF	TGTGCCAGCAGCAAGCGGGACACCGTGGGAAACACCATATATTTT
.	TRBD2	TRBV20-1	TRBJ2-7	CSASPLAAPYEQYF	TGCAGTGCTAGTCCGCTAGCGGCCCCCTACGAGCAGTACTTC
.	TRBD1	TRBV7-9	TRBJ1-1	CASRPGTGGGLRTEAFF	TGTGCCAGCAGGCCAGGGACAGGGGGCGGACTCAGGACTGAAGCTTTCTTT
.	TRBD2	TRBV5-1	TRBJ2-3	CASSLARREGRDTQYF	TGCGCCAGCAGCTTGGCCAGGCGGGAGGGGAGAGATACGCAGTATTTT
.	TRBD2	TRBV6-2/TRBV6-3	TRBJ2-7	CASTPALGLAERREQYF	TGTGCCAGCACCCCGGCCCTCGGGCTAGCGGAGCGGAGAGAGCAGTACTTC
.	.	TRBV18	TRBJ1-6	CASSPPAGRDSPLHF	TGTGCCAGCTCACCACCTGCCGGCAGGGATTCACCCCTCCACTTT
.	TRBD1	TRBV7-3	TRBJ1-1	CASSHDRGTEAFF	TGTGCCAGCAGCCACGACAGGGGAACTGAAGCTTTCTTT
.	TRBD2	TRBV4-2	TRBJ2-2	CASSRGLAVTTGELFF	TGTGCCAGCAGCCGAGGACTAGCGGTAACCACCGGGGAGCTGTTTTTT
.	.	TRBV28	TRBJ1-4	CASSPGAGQSYEKLFF	TGTGCCAGCAGCCCAGGTGCTGGACAGTCTTATGAAAAACTGTTTTTT
.	.	TRBV7-8	TRBJ1-5	CASSPPGTNNQPQHF	TGTGCCAGCAGCCCCCCCGGGACAAACAATCAGCCCCAGCATTTT
.	TRBD1	TRBV19	TRBJ1-5	CASSNPGTGKNQPQHF	TGTGCCAGTAGTAATCCTGGGACAGGGAAAAATCAGCCCCAGCATTTT
.	TRBD2	TRBV15	TRBJ2-3	CATSRVPGLAGSTDTQYF	TGTGCCACCAGCAGAGTCCCGGGACTAGCGGGGAGCACAGATACGCAGTATTTT
.	TRBD2	TRBV9	TRBJ2-2	CASSAGTSRITGELFF	TGTGCCAGCAGCGCCGGGACTAGCCGGATCACCGGGGAGCTGTTTTTT
.	TRBD2	TRBV3-1/TRBV3-2	TRBJ2-3	CASSHSSGRADTDTQYF	TGTGCCAGCAGCCACTCTAGCGGGAGGGCCGATACAGATACGCAGTATTTT
once	.	TRBV6-5	TRBJ1-1	CASSGGFGAIEAFF	TGTGCCAGCAGCGGGGGTTTTGGAGCCATTGAAGCTTTCTTT
.	TRBD2	TRBV9	TRBJ2-5	CASSGPWGGEETQYF	TGTGCCAGCAGCGGCCCATGGGGGGGGGAAGAGACCCAGTACTTC
.	.	TRBV18	TRBJ1-4	CASSPLAYEKLFF	TGTGCCAGCTCACCATTGGCATATGAAAAACTGTTTTTT
.	TRBD1	TRBV3-1/TRBV3-2	TRBJ2-2	CASSPRGQPTGELFF	TGTGCCAGCAGCCCCAGGGGACAGCCAACAGGGGAGCTGTTTTTT
.	TRBD2	TRBV9	TRBJ2-1	CASSVDSSSGEQFF	TGTGCCAGCAGCGTAGATTCCTCTAGCGGCGAGCAGTTCTTC
.	.	TRBV18	TRBJ2-1	CASSPRNLATSSYNEQFF	TGTGCCAGCTCACCACGAAATTTGGCGACTAGCTCCTACAATGAGCAGTTCTTC
.	.	TRBV11-2	TRBJ2-1	CASSLPGGYYEQFF	TGTGCCAGCAGCTTGCCCGGGGGATACTATGAGCAGTTCTTC
.	.	TRBV19	TRBJ2-5	CASSIDLAIQETQYF	TGTGCCAGTAGTATAGATTTGGCAATACAAGAGACCCAGTACTTC
.	TRBD1	TRBV5-1	TRBJ1-2	CASSLAKNPGQTAANYGYTF	TGCGCCAGCAGCTTGGCGAAAAATCCGGGACAGACAGCAGCTAACTATGGCTACACCTTC
.	.	TRBV11-2	TRBJ2-3	CASSPNGWGGTDTQYF	TGTGCCAGCAGCCCGAACGGCTGGGGGGGCACAGATACGCAGTATTTT
.	.	TRBV5-5	TRBJ2-3	CASSLSSEALNF	TGTGCCAGCAGCTTGTCCAGCGAGGCCTTGAATTTT
.	.	TRBV20-1	TRBJ1-6	CSARLQKTLHF	TGCAGTGCTAGACTCCAGAAGACCCTCCACTTT
many	TRBD1	TRBV6-5	TRBJ2-5	CASSKTGEGTQYF	TGTGCCAGCAGCAAGACAGGGGAAGGAACCCAGTACTTC
.	TRBD1	TRBV2	TRBJ2-2	CASRGGQGFTGELFF	TGTGCCAGCCGCGGGGGACAGGGTTTCACCGGGGAGCTGTTTTTT
.	.	TRBV5-5	TRBJ2-2	CASSPTSIVGELFF	TGTGCCAGCAGCCCTACTAGCATTGTCGGGGAGCTGTTTTTT
.	.	TRBV2	TRBJ1-2	CASSRIASYGYTF	TGTGCCAGCAGTCGAATCGCCAGCTATGGCTACACCTTC
.	TRBD1	TRBV25-1	TRBJ1-4	CASSASGQGRHEKLFF	TGTGCCAGCAGTGCTTCTGGACAGGGACGTCATGAAAAACTGTTTTTT
.	TRBD2	TRBV7-2	TRBJ2-1	CASSLRGSGLAANEQFF	TGTGCCAGCAGCTTAAGGGGCAGCGGACTAGCGGCTAATGAGCAGTTCTTC